The 14 T cell receptor beta chains presented below share a single source sample, sequenced in a study of PD-1 blockade in classical Hodgkin lymphoma. The time point denotes: cycle 4 day 1 (C4D1), after 5 to 7 weeks of nivolumab. All patients experienced relapse after autologous stem cell transplantation, and brentuximab vedotin exposure was variable. Sequencing was performed with immunoSEQ multiplex PCR; in TCRdb, only in-frame clones are kept and a portion is missing. The sample lists almost 20,000 clones, over 75% occurring once. Source: peripheral blood mononuclear cells (PBMCs), taken before the fourth cycle of nivolumab. The receptors were gathered from a human donor with classical Hodgkin lymphoma.

The table lists this clone with a count of one. This chain connects TRBV7-4 to TRBJ2-5; 7 bases match TRBD1. The germline CDR1 and CDR2 sequences are SGHVT and SQSDAQ. This CDR3 has 15 residues. Trimming removed 1 base from V and 5 bases from J; junction bases left unmatched: 7. CDR3 residues: CASSLERGRVETQYF. The CDR3, as DNA: TGTGCCAGCAGCTTAGAAAGGGGGCGCGTGGAGACCCAGTACTTC. Full variable domain (remainder filled in from reference TRBV7-4 and TRBJ2-5): GAGVSQSPRYKVAKRGRDVALRCDSISGHVTLYWYRQTLGQGSEVLTYSQSDAQRDKSGRPSGRFSAERPERSVSTLKIQRTEQGDSAVYLCASSLERGRVETQYFGPGTRLLVL.

In nucleotides, the CDR3 is TGCAGTGCTAGGGGGGAGACCCAGTACTTC. It translates to CSARGETQYF. The gene calls are TRBV20-1 and TRBJ2-5; D remains unclear. Germline V gene sequence: CDR1 DFQATT, CDR2 SNEGSKA (reference sequence). Trimming removed 3 bases at V and 5 bases at J, with 4 bases between. The CDR3 is 10 amino acids.

The chain joins TRBV2 to TRBJ2-2, with 11 positions matching TRBD2. Germline loops: CDR1 SNHLY, CDR2 FYNNEI. The length of the CDR3 is 20 residues. J lost 4 bases, V lost 4 bases, and 17 bases had no gene match. CDR3 region: CASSAETFLGLAGITGELFF. The DNA for the CDR3 is TGTGCCAGCAGTGCCGAAACTTTTTTAGGACTAGCGGGTATCACCGGGGAGCTGTTTTTT.

The V gene is TRBV18, the J gene TRBJ1-1; D perhaps matches TRBD1 (6 bases). This CDR3 contains 12 residues. Germline CDR1 reads KGHSH; CDR2 reads LQKENI. V lost 5 bases to trimming and J lost 5 bases, with 9 bases between them. CDR3 residues: CASSSGTTEAFF. The DNA of the CDR3 is TGTGCCAGCTCATCCGGGACAACTGAAGCTTTCTTT.

The chain links TRBV27 to TRBJ1-1; 11 bases agree with TRBD1. After removal of 7 bases from V and 5 bases from J, the junction contained 9 bases not matched to a gene. CDR1 MNHEY and CDR2 SMNVEV come from the germline V gene (reference sequence). This CDR3 has 15 residues. The CDR3 spells CASKGTGGRRTEAFF. The CDR3 nucleotides are TGTGCCAGCAAGGGGACAGGGGGAAGGAGGACTGAAGCTTTCTTT.

The V and J genes are TRBV7-9 and TRBJ2-3; 10 bases line up with TRBD1. Germline V gives CDR1 SEHNR, CDR2 FQNEAQ (reference sequence). The CDR3 spans 16 residues. The ends lost 1 base at V and 3 bases at J; junction bases unmatched: 4. Here the CDR3 reads CASSLEGQGITDTQYF. The CDR3 nucleotides are TGTGCCAGCAGCTTAGAGGGACAGGGGATTACAGATACGCAGTATTTT.

V gene TRBV19 combines with J gene TRBJ2-3; D perhaps matches TRBD2 (6 bases). In germline, CDR1 is LNHDA, CDR2 SQIVND (reference sequence). The CDR3 contains 11 residues. V dropped 4 bases and J dropped 12 bases, with 11 bases sitting between them. The CDR3 DNA reads TGTGCCAGTAGTACCGGGACTCGCCAGTATTTT. Its translation is CASSTGTRQYF.

This chain links TRBV7-9 with TRBJ2-2; D remains ambiguous. The V end lost 6 bases, the J end lost 5 bases, and 16 bases lay between the germline ends. This CDR3 has 15 residues. Germline values: CDR1 SEHNR, CDR2 FQNEAQ (reference sequence). The DNA for the CDR3 is TGTGCCAGCAGGCTATCAGGCAGATTAACCGGGGAGCTGTTTTTT. It translates to CASRLSGRLTGELFF.

The CDR3 bases are TGCGCCAGCAGCTTGGCTTGGAACGGGGAGCTGTTTTTT. Translating gives CASSLAWNGELFF. The J gene is TRBJ2-2, the V gene TRBV5-1; no firm D call. CDR1 and CDR2 from the germline V gene are SGHRS and YFSETQ. The V end was cut by 0 bases, the J end by 7 bases, with 7 bases between. There are 13 residues in the CDR3.

The chain couples TRBV6-6 to TRBJ2-3; 8 bases are a match to TRBD2. Germline V gives CDR1 MNHNY, CDR2 SVGAGI (reference sequence). The junction had 4 bases not matched to a gene; V was cut back by 2 bases and J by 0 bases. This CDR3 region has 16 residues. The CDR3 region is CASSYGQRESTDTQYF. In DNA form, the CDR3 reads TGTGCCAGCAGTTACGGACAGCGGGAGAGCACAGATACGCAGTATTTT.

V gene TRBV4-2 combines with J gene TRBJ2-1; 8 bases match TRBD2. After removal of 0 bases from V and 8 bases from J, the junction contained 12 bases not matched to a gene. The CDR3 length is 17 residues. Germline V gene lookup returns CDR1 LGHNA and CDR2 YNFKEQ. In DNA form, the CDR3 reads TGTGCCAGCAGCCAAGATCGGAATAGCGGGACATCCCATGAGCAGTTCTTC. It is translated as CASSQDRNSGTSHEQFF.

The chain joins TRBV7-8 to TRBJ1-4; 7 bases match TRBD1. This CDR3 has 15 residues. The V gene's germline CDR1 is SGHVS and CDR2 FQNEAQ. The ends lost 1 base at V and 5 bases at J; junction bases unmatched: 4. The CDR3 sequence: CASSLVGTVNEKLFF. The CDR3 DNA reads TGTGCCAGCAGCTTAGTAGGGACAGTAAATGAAAAACTGTTTTTT.

V and J are TRBV29-1 and TRBJ2-7; D gene unclear. The CDR3 covers 13 residues. The germline CDR1 and CDR2 sequences are SQVTM and ANQGSEA. The V and J ends lost 5 bases and 8 bases respectively, with 19 bases between them. The CDR3 coding sequence is TGCAGCGTTCAGACAAACGACATGATGAAGCAGTACTTC. Its protein product is CSVQTNDMMKQYF.

The V gene is TRBV15, the J gene TRBJ1-1, with a tentative D call TRBD1 (5 bases). The germline CDR1 and CDR2 sequences are LNHNV and YYDKDF (reference sequence). V was clipped by 1 base and J by 1 base, with 7 bases between them. The CDR3 has 14 amino acids. The CDR3 loop reads CATSRGQSNTEAFF. DNA of the CDR3: TGTGCCACCAGCAGAGGACAGTCGAACACTGAAGCTTTCTTT. Full variable domain (outside the CDR3, taken from reference TRBV15 and TRBJ1-1): DAMVIQNPRYQVTQFGKPVTLSCSQTLNHNVMYWYQQKSSQAPKLLFHYYDKDFNNEADTPDNFQSRRPNTSFCFLDIRSPGLGDTAMYLCATSRGQSNTEAFFGQGTRLTVV.